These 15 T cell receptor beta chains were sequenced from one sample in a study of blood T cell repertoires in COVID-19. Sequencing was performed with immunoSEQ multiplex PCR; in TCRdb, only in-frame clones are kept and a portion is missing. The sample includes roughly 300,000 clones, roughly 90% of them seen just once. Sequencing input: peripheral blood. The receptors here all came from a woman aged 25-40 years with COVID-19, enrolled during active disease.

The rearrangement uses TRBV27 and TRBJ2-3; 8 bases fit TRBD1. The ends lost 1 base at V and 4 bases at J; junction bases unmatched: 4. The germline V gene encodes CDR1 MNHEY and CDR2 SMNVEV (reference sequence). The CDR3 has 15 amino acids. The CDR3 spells CASSLLSGGADTQYF. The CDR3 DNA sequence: TGTGCCAGCAGTTTATTATCAGGGGGCGCAGATACGCAGTATTTT.

The CDR3 DNA sequence: TGTGCCAGTAGACGCAGACATAGGGACATAGAGATTACGCAGTATTTT. Protein sequence: CASRRRHRDIEITQYF. The rearrangement joins TRBV19 to TRBJ2-3; possibly TRBD1 for D (6 bases). The CDR3 is 16 amino acids. Trimming left V 6 bases short and J 8 bases short, with 24 bases between. Germline lookup yields CDR1 LNHDA and CDR2 SQIVND (reference sequence).

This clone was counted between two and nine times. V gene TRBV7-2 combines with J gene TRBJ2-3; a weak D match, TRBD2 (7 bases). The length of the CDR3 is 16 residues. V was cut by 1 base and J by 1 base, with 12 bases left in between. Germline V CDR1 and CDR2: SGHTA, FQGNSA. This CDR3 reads CASSLGRGGGTDTQYF. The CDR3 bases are TGTGCCAGCAGCTTAGGGAGGGGGGGAGGCACAGATACGCAGTATTTT.

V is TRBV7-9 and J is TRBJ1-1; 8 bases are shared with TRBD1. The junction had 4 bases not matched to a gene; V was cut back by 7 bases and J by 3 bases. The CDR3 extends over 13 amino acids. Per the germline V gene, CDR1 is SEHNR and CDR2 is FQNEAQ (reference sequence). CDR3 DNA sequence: TGTGCCAGCACCATACAGGGGGACACTGAAGCTTTCTTT. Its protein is CASTIQGDTEAFF. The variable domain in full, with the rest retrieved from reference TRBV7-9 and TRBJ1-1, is DTGVSQNPRHKITKRGQNVTFRCDPISEHNRLYWYRQTLGQGPEFLTYFQNEAQLEKSRLLSDRFSAERPKGSFSTLEIQRTEQGDSAMYLCASTIQGDTEAFFGQGTRLTVV.

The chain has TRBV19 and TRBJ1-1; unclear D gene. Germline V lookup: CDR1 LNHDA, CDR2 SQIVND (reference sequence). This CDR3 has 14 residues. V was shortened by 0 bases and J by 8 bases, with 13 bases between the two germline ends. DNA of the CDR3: TGTGCCAGTAGTATAGAGCGATCATCCGGGGAAGCTTTCTTT. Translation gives CASSIERSSGEAFF.

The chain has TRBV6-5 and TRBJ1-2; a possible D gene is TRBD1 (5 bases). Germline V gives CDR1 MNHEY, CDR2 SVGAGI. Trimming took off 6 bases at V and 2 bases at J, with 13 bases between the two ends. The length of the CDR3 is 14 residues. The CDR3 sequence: CASRETASNYGYTF. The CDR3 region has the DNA TGTGCCAGCAGGGAGACAGCCTCCAACTATGGCTACACCTTC.

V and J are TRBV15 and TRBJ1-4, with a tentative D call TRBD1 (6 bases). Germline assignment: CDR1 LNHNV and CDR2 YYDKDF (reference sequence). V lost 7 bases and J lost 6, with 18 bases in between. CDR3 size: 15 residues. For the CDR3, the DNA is TGTGCCACCACAGGTGCGGAGCAGGGGTATGAAAAACTGTTTTTT. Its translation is CATTGAEQGYEKLFF.

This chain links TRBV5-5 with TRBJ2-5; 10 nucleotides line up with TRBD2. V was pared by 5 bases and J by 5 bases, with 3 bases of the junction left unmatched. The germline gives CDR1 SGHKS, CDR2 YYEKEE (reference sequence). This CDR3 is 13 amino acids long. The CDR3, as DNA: TGTGCCAGCAGAGGGACTAGCGAGGAGACCCAGTACTTC. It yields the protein CASRGTSEETQYF.

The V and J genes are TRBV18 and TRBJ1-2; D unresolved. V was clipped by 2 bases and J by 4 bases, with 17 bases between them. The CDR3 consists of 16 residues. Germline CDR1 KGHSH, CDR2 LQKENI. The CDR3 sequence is CASSPRRGELSYGYTF. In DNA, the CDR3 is TGTGCCAGCTCACCAAGGCGAGGAGAACTCTCCTATGGCTACACCTTC.

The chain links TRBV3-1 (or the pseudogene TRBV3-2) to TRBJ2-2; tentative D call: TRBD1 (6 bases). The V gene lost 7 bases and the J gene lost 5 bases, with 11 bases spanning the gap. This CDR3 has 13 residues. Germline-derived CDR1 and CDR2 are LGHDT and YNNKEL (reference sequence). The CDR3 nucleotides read TGTGCCAGCAACCTGGGACAAACCGGGGAGCTGTTTTTT. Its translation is CASNLGQTGELFF.

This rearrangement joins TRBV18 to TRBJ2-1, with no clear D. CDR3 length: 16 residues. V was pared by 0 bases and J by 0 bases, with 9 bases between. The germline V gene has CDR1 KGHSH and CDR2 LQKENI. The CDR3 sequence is CASSPPRQSSYNEQFF. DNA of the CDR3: TGTGCCAGCTCACCACCGCGGCAGAGCTCCTACAATGAGCAGTTCTTC.

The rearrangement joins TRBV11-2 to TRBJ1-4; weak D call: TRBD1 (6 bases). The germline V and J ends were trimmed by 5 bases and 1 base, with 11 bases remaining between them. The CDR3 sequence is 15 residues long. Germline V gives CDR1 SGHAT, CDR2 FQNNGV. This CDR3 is CASSIQGLTNEKLFF. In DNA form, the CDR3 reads TGTGCCAGCAGCATACAGGGTTTAACTAATGAAAAACTGTTTTTT.

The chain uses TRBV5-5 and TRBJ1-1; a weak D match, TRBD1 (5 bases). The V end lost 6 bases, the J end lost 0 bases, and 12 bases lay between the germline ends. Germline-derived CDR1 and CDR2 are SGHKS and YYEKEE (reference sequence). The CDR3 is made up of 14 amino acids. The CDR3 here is CASTPRTLNTEAFF. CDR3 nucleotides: TGTGCCAGCACCCCTAGGACACTGAACACTGAAGCTTTCTTT.

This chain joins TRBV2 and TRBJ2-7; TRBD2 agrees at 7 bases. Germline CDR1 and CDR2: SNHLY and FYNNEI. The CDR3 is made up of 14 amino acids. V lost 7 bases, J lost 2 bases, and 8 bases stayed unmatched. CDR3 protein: CASKGGQLTYEQYF. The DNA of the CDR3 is TGTGCCAGCAAGGGAGGGCAACTAACCTACGAGCAGTACTTC.

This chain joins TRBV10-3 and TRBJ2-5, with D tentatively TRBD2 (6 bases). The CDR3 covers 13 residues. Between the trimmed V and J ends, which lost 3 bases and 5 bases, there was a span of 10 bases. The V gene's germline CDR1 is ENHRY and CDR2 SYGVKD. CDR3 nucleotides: TGTGCCATCAGTGAAGCGCTAGCGGAGACCCAGTACTTC. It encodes CAISEALAETQYF.